Following are 27 T cell receptor beta chains from one sample sequenced in a study of identical twins. TCRdb recomputed calls from the 5' RACE reads with MiXCR, one row per CDR3 protein. The sample consists of 200,000 to 250,000 distinct CDR3 sequences, about 7.5% of them appearing once. These data were also filed under a second study, of yellow fever vaccine responses in identical twins.

Material: memory (CD45RO+) T cells sorted from blood. All receptors derive from a young woman in good health.

The sample holds a few counts of this clonotype. The genes are TRBV20-1 and TRBJ2-7; tentative D call: TRBD2 (6 bases). CDR3 length equals 14 residues. Trimming took off 0 bases at V and 3 bases at J, with 12 bases between the two ends. Germline values: CDR1 DFQATT, CDR2 SNEGSKA (reference sequence). The CDR3 loop reads CSARETSSLYEQYF. The CDR3 nucleotides read TGCAGTGCTAGAGAGACTAGTTCCCTCTACGAGCAGTACTTC.

The V and J genes are TRBV11-2 and TRBJ2-7; 9 positions match TRBD2. CDR1 SGHAT and CDR2 FQNNGV come from the germline V gene. CDR3 length: 16 residues. V shed 1 base and J 2 bases; nucleotides not matched to a gene: 6. In nucleotides, the CDR3 is TGTGCCAGCAGCTTAGGGGGGGCGGGAGGGACCTACGAGCAGTACTTC. Translating it yields CASSLGGAGGTYEQYF.

On this clonotype itself: A read error may be the cause here, since a much bigger clone is one base away. The CDR3 DNA reads as TGCAGCGCCGCCGCCGGGAGGTCCTCCTACGAGCAGTACTTC. This gives the protein CSAAAGRSSYEQYF. This chain uses TRBV29-1 with TRBJ2-7; 7 positions agree with TRBD2. CDR3 size: 14 residues. V was clipped by 7 bases and J by 0 bases; unmatched bases: 9. CDR1 and CDR2 from the germline V gene are SQVTM and ANQGSEA.

The CDR3 region has the DNA TGCGCCAGCAGCCAAGAGACTAGCGGGAGAGGGCAAGAGACCCAGTACTTC. It encodes CASSQETSGRGQETQYF. The chain uses TRBV4-3 and TRBJ2-5, with 12 nucleotides matching TRBD2. This CDR3 is 17 amino acids long. Germline assignment: CDR1 LGHNA and CDR2 YSLEER. Trimming removed 0 bases from V and 2 bases from J; junction bases left unmatched: 4.

Many counts were recorded for this clonotype. The chain combines TRBV7-2 with TRBJ2-5; 10 nucleotides line up with TRBD2. J lost 4 bases, V lost 5 bases, and 7 bases had no gene match. CDR1 is SGHTA, CDR2 FQGNSA, per germline. The CDR3 covers 15 residues. CDR3 in amino acids: CASSRGLADRETQYF. The CDR3 DNA sequence: TGTGCCAGCAGCAGAGGACTAGCGGACAGAGAGACCCAGTACTTC. Full variable domain (outside the CDR3, taken from reference TRBV7-2 and TRBJ2-5): GAGVSQSPSNKVTEKGKDVELRCDPISGHTALYWYRQSLGQGLEFLIYFQGNSAPDKSGLPSDRFSAERTGGSVSTLTIQRTQQEDSAVYLCASSRGLADRETQYFGPGTRLLVL.

The chain joins TRBV11-2 to TRBJ2-5; D might be TRBD2 (6 bases). Germline V gene lookup returns CDR1 SGHAT and CDR2 FQNNGV. Trimming pared 6 bases from V and 1 base from J, leaving 9 bases between. There are 13 residues in the CDR3. The DNA for the CDR3 is TGTGCCAGCAGTGGGGGGACCCAAGAGACCCAGTACTTC. Translation gives CASSGGTQETQYF. Supplemented by reference TRBV11-2 and TRBJ2-5, the full variable domain reads EAGVAQSPRYKIIEKRQSVAFWCNPISGHATLYWYQQILGQGPKLLIQFQNNGVVDDSQLPKDRFSAERLKGVDSTLKIQPAKLEDSAVYLCASSGGTQETQYFGPGTRLLVL.

This clonotype was counted at least ten times. The V gene is TRBV20-1, the J gene TRBJ2-3; tentatively, D is TRBD2 (7 bases). Trimming took 1 base from V and 3 from J, leaving 17 bases between them. Germline lookup yields CDR1 DFQATT and CDR2 SNEGSKA (reference sequence). The CDR3 spans 16 residues. CDR3 amino acids: CSARVAGVGGTDTQYF. The CDR3 nucleotides are TGCAGTGCTAGAGTGGCGGGGGTAGGGGGAACAGATACGCAGTATTTT.

This clonotype has ten or more counts. This chain joins TRBV4-3 and TRBJ2-1, with 15 positions matching TRBD2. This CDR3 contains 18 residues. J gave up 8 bases and V 3 bases, and 11 bases lay outside the gene matches. The V gene's germline CDR1 is LGHNA and CDR2 YSLEER. CDR3 in amino acids: CASSQGLGTSGRPDEQFF. Written as DNA, the CDR3 is TGCGCCAGCAGCCAGGGATTAGGGACTAGCGGGAGGCCCGATGAGCAGTTCTTC.

V usage is TRBV24-1 and J usage is TRBJ2-5; tentative D call: TRBD1 (5 bases). The CDR3 covers 14 residues. Germline V gives CDR1 KGHDR, CDR2 SFDVKD. V was pared by 4 bases and J by 7 bases, with 15 bases between. For the CDR3, the DNA is TGTGCCACCAGTGAGGACACAGACCAGGGGACCCAGTACTTC. It specifies CATSEDTDQGTQYF.

The chain couples TRBV7-2 to TRBJ2-7, with no clear D. V was shortened by 1 base and J by 3 bases, with 10 bases between the two germline ends. The germline gives CDR1 SGHTA, CDR2 FQGNSA. The CDR3 covers 14 residues. CDR3 DNA sequence: TGTGCCAGCAGCTTAGTGGACGGCTACTACGAGCAGTACTTC. It is translated as CASSLVDGYYEQYF.

This clonotype was counted between two and nine times. The rearrangement joins TRBV6-1 to TRBJ2-7, with a weak D call TRBD2 (6 bases). V was pared by 6 bases and J by 3 bases, with 15 bases between. CDR1 and CDR2 from the germline V gene are MNHNS and SASEGT. The CDR3 length is 14 residues. The CDR3: CASSLVGRDYEQYF. The CDR3 nucleotides read TGTGCCAGCAGCCTGGTGGGGCGGGACTACGAGCAGTACTTC.

Only a few counts were recorded for this clonotype. V usage is TRBV20-1 and J usage is TRBJ2-5; TRBD2 matches at 7 bases. This CDR3 contains 14 residues. In germline, CDR1 is DFQATT, CDR2 SNEGSKA (reference sequence). The J segment lost 5 bases and the V segment lost 6 bases, leaving 12 bases of the junction unmatched. This CDR3 is CSAPTGREIETQYF. As DNA, the CDR3 is TGCAGTGCCCCCACTGGGCGGGAGATTGAGACCCAGTACTTC.

This clonotype was seen only a few times. CDR3 in amino acids: CAITEDRASTGELFF. The DNA of the CDR3 is TGTGCCATCACCGAGGACAGGGCGAGCACCGGGGAGCTGTTTTTT. The rearrangement uses TRBV10-3 and TRBJ2-2, with 8 bases identical to TRBD1. Germline V gives CDR1 ENHRY, CDR2 SYGVKD. The CDR3 contains 15 residues. Losses at the gene ends were 7 bases for V and 4 bases for J; bases not matched to a gene: 8.

This sequence joins TRBV4-1 and TRBJ1-5; D gene ambiguous. Trimming took off 1 base at V and 4 bases at J, with 5 bases between the two ends. CDR3 size: 13 residues. CDR1 and CDR2 from the germline V gene are MGHRA and YSYEKL. The CDR3 sequence is CASSQVPNQPQHF. CDR3 DNA: TGCGCCAGCAGCCAAGTCCCAAATCAGCCCCAGCATTTT.

In this sample, this clonotype turned up many times. V is TRBV29-1 and J is TRBJ2-5, with D possibly being TRBD2 (7 bases). The V gene lost 4 bases and the J gene lost 5 bases, with 11 bases spanning the gap. The germline V gene encodes CDR1 SQVTM and CDR2 ANQGSEA. The CDR3 sequence is 12 residues long. In nucleotides, the CDR3 is TGCAGCGTTGCCGGGGGGCCGGAGACCCAGTACTTC. It translates to CSVAGGPETQYF.

This clonotype was counted only a few times. This chain connects TRBV3-1 to TRBJ1-1; D is ambiguous. This CDR3 comprises 12 residues. Germline values: CDR1 LGHDT, CDR2 YNNKEL (reference sequence). V lost 1 base and J 9 bases, leaving 9 bases between the germline ends. The DNA of the CDR3 is TGTGCCAGCAGCCAAGGGTCGAGCCAAGCTTTCTTT. Protein sequence: CASSQGSSQAFF.

This chain joins TRBV27 and TRBJ2-5; D might be TRBD1 or TRBD2, each matching 6 bases. The CDR3 runs to 15 residues. CDR1 and CDR2 from the germline V gene are MNHEY and SMNVEV (reference sequence). V lost 0 bases to trimming and J lost 5 bases, with 13 bases between them. CDR3: CASSLSGASVETQYF. The CDR3 bases are TGTGCCAGCAGTTTATCGGGGGCTAGCGTTGAGACCCAGTACTTC.

This chain uses TRBV3-1 with TRBJ2-6; 15 nucleotides align to TRBD2. With 5 bases clipped from V and 3 bases from J, the junction kept 8 bases outside the gene matches. The CDR3 is made up of 19 amino acids. From germline, CDR1 is LGHDT and CDR2 YNNKEL (reference sequence). The chain's CDR3 is CASSFRTSGGAYGANVLTF. The CDR3, as DNA: TGTGCCAGCAGCTTCCGGACTAGCGGGGGGGCTTATGGGGCCAACGTCCTGACTTTC.

The chain carries TRBV7-8 and TRBJ2-5; 7 bases are a match to TRBD2. The V and J ends lost 0 bases and 2 bases, in that order; junction bases with no gene match: 3. From germline, CDR1 is SGHVS and CDR2 FQNEAQ. CDR3 size: 15 residues. DNA of the CDR3: TGTGCCAGCAGCTTAGCGGCTAGCGGACAAGAGACCCAGTACTTC. Translating it yields CASSLAASGQETQYF.

The J gene is TRBJ2-7, the V gene TRBV7-9; D remains ambiguous. From germline, CDR1 is SEHNR and CDR2 FQNEAQ (reference sequence). V gave up 1 base and J gave up 2 bases, with 6 bases separating them. This CDR3 has 13 amino acids. CDR3 protein: CASSLDTPYEQYF. The CDR3 region has the DNA TGTGCCAGCAGCTTAGACACACCCTACGAGCAGTACTTC.

The V gene is TRBV5-1, the J gene TRBJ2-7, with TRBD2 as a possible D gene (5 bases). The germline V gene has CDR1 SGHRS and CDR2 YFSETQ. The length of the CDR3 is 14 residues. V lost 0 bases and J lost 1, with 8 bases in between. CDR3 protein: CASSLAEVSYEQYF. The DNA for the CDR3 is TGCGCCAGCAGCTTGGCGGAGGTTTCCTACGAGCAGTACTTC.

As regards this clonotype: The germline gene is not matched at one end of the junction; a read error may be the cause. The rearrangement uses TRBV20-1 and TRBJ2-1; TRBD2 matches at 7 bases. Germline CDR1 DFQATT, CDR2 SNEGSKA (reference sequence). This CDR3 comprises 19 residues. The CDR3 sequence: CCARDRWESVAGVNNEQFF. The DNA for the CDR3 is TGCTGTGCTAGAGATCGCTGGGAGTCGGTGGCGGGGGTCAACAATGAGCAGTTCTTC.

This clonotype was seen a few times. The chain has TRBV20-1 and TRBJ2-1; 10 nucleotides agree with TRBD2. The V and J ends lost 2 bases and 8 bases, in that order; junction bases with no gene match: 6. Germline lookup yields CDR1 DFQATT and CDR2 SNEGSKA (reference sequence). The CDR3 covers 14 residues. CDR3 residues: CSARPLAGTHEQFF. As DNA, the CDR3 is TGCAGTGCTAGACCACTAGCGGGGACACATGAGCAGTTCTTC.

The rearrangement uses TRBV5-4 and TRBJ2-5; D is ambiguous. Germline V gene data show CDR1 as SGHNT and CDR2 as YYREEE (reference sequence). The CDR3 has 13 residues. Trimming cost V 1 base and J 7 bases, with 11 bases left between them. The CDR3: CASSLNPIGTQYF. CDR3 bases: TGTGCCAGCAGCTTGAATCCTATCGGGACCCAGTACTTC.

This clonotype was seen a handful of times. This chain links TRBV4-2 with TRBJ2-7; 8 nucleotides line up with TRBD2. The CDR3 loop spans 15 amino acids. The ends lost 4 bases at V and 6 bases at J; junction bases unmatched: 11. Germline CDR1 and CDR2: LGHNA and YNFKEQ. In nucleotides, the CDR3 is TGTGCCAGCAGCCGAGGGACTAGAGAAACCCGCGAGCAGTACTTC. It specifies CASSRGTRETREQYF.

The rearrangement links TRBV4-3 to TRBJ1-5; tentative D call: TRBD1 (5 bases). Germline lookup yields CDR1 LGHNA and CDR2 YSLEER. This CDR3 region has 16 residues. Trimming pared 0 bases from V and 2 bases from J, leaving 11 bases between. CDR3 bases: TGCGCCAGCAGCCAAGATCTGGTGGGGGGCAATCAGCCCCAGCATTTT. Translated, it gives CASSQDLVGGNQPQHF.

This chain joins TRBV29-1 and TRBJ1-1, with 8 bases identical to TRBD1. Trimming removed 3 bases from V and 4 bases from J; junction bases left unmatched: 4. The CDR3 extends over 13 amino acids. From germline, CDR1 is SQVTM and CDR2 ANQGSEA. The CDR3 DNA reads TGCAGCGTTGAGACAGGGGTGGCCACTGAAGCTTTCTTT. This encodes CSVETGVATEAFF.